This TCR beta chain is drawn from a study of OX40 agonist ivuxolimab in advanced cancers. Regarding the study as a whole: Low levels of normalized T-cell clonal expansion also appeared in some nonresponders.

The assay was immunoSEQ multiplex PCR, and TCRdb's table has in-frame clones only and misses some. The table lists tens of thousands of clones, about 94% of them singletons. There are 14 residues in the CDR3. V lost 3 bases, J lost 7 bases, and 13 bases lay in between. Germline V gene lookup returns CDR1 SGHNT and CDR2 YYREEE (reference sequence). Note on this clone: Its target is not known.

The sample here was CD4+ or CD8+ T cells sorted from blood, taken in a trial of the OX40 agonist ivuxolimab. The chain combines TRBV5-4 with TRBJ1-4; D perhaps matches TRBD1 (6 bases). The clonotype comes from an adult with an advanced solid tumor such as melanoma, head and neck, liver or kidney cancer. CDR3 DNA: TGTGCCAGCAGCTCAGGGGTTTCTCCTGAAAAACTGTTTTTT. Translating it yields CASSSGVSPEKLFF.